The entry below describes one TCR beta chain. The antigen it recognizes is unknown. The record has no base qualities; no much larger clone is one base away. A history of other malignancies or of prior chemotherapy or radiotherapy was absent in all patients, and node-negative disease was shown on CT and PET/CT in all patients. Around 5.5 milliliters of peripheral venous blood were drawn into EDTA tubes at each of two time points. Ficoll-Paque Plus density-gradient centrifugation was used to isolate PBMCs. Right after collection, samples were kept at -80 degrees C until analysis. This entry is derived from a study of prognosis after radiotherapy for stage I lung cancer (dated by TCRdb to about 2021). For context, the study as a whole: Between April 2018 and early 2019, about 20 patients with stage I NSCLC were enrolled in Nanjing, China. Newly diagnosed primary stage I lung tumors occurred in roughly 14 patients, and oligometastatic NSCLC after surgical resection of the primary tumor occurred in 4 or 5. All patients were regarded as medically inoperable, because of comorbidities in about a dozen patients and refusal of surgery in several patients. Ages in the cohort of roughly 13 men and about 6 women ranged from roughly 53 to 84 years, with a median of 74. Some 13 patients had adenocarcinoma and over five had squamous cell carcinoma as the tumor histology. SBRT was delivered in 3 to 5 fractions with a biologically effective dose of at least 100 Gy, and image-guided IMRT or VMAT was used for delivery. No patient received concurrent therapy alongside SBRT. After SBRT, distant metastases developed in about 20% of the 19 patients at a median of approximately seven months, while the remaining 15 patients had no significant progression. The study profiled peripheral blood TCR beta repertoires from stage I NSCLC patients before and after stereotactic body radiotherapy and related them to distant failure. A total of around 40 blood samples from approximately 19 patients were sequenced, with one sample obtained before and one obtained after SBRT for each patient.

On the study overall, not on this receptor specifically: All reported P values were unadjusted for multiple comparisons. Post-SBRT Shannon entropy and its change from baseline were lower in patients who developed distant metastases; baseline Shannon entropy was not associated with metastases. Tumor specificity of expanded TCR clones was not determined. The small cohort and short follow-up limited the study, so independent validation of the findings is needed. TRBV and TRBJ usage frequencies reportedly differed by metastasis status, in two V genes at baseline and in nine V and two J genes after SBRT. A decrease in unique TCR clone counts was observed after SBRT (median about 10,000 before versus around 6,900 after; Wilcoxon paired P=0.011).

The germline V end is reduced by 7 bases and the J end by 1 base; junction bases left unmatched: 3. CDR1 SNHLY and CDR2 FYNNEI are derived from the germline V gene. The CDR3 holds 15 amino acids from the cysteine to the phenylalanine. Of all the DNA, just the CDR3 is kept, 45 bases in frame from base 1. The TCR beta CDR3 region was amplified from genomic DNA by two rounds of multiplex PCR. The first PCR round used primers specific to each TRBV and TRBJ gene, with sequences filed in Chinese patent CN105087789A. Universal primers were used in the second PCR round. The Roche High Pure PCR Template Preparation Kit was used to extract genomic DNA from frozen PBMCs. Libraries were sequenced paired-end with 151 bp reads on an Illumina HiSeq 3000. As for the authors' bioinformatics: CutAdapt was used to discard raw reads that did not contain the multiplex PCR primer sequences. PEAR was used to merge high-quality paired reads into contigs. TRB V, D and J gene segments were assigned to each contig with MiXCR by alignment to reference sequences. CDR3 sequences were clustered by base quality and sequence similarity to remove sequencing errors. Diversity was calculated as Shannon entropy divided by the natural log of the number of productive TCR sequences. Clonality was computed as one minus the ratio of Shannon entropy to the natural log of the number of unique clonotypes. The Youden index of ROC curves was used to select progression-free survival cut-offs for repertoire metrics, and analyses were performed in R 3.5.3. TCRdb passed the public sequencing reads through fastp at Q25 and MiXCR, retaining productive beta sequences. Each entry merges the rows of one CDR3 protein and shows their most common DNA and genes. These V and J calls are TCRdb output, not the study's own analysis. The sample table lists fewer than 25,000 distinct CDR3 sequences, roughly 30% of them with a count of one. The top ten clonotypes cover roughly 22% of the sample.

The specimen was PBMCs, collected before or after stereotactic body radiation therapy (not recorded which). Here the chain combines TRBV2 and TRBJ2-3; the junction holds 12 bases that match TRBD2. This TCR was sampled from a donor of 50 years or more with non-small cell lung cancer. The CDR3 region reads CASIRLAGGTDTQYF. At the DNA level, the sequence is TGTGCCAGCATACGACTAGCGGGAGGCACAGATACGCAGTATTTT.